The TCR beta chain described here comes from a study of neurological immune-mediated disorders. Points from the study as a whole: There were no CDR3 amino acid sequences shared by expanded clones across subjects, a result suggesting private repertoires in all groups.

Using its own MiXCR run on the 5' RACE reads, TCRdb lists one record per CDR3 protein. The sample lists roughly 52,000 distinct CDR3 sequences; around 3.8% were seen once. Per germline, CDR1 SEHNR and CDR2 FQNEAQ (reference sequence). The trim removed 4 bases at V and 0 bases at J, leaving 6 bases unmatched. The CDR3 covers 16 residues. This clonotype was seen many times. Its antigen is still unknown. The clonotype comes from a middle-aged woman with multiple sclerosis. The sample consisted of CD4+ T cells from blood. V is TRBV7-9 and J is TRBJ2-1; 7 bases line up with TRBD2. The CDR3 nucleotides are TGTGCCAGCAGCTCAATCCCGGGAGGCTCCTACAATGAGCAGTTCTTC. Translating gives CASSSIPGGSYNEQFF.